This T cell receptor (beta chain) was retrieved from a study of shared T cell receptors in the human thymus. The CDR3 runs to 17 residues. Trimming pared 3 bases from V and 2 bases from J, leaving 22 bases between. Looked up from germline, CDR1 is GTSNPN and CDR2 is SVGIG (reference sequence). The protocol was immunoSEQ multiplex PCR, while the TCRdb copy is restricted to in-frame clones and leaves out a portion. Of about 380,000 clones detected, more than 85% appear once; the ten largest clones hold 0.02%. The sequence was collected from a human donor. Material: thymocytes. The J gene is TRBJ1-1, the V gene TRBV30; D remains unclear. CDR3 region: CAWSGRVAPATNTEAFF. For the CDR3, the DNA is TGTGCCTGGAGCGGAAGGGTTGCCCCAGCGACTAACACTGAAGCTTTCTTT.